This entry lists 29 T cell receptor beta chains sequenced from one sample in a study of tumor and adjacent non-tumor tissue in lung cancer. RNA was extracted from bulk tissue without any cell sorting. A modified ARM-PCR protocol with three rounds of nested PCR amplified TCRbeta. TCRdb re-called the multiplex PCR reads with MiXCR, one entry per CDR3 protein. The sample holds tens of thousands of distinct CDR3 sequences, around 80% seen once. Sequencing input: lung tumor tissue. The source of these receptors is a woman in her forties or fifties with non-small cell lung cancer.

As for this clonotype: Germline is not matched at one junction end, which may reflect a read error. This chain connects TRBV29-1 to TRBJ1-2; D gene uncertain. The CDR3 totals 12 residues. Per germline, CDR1 SQVTM and CDR2 ANQGSEA. The CDR3 protein is CIVEMSSYGYTF. As DNA, the CDR3 is TGCATCGTTGAGATGTCCAGCTATGGCTACACCTTC.

This clonotype was detected ten times or more. This chain links TRBV20-1 with TRBJ1-1; 7 bases are shared with TRBD1. Per germline, CDR1 DFQATT and CDR2 SNEGSKA (reference sequence). V dropped 5 bases and J dropped 5; count of bases not matched to a gene: 11. CDR3 size: 14 residues. The DNA of the CDR3 is TGCAGTGCTCCTCCAGGGGGACTCCGGACTGAAGCTTTCTTT. This sequence encodes CSAPPGGLRTEAFF.

On this clonotype itself: No conserved phenylalanine or tryptophan ends this CDR3, so it is likely a read error. The chain joins TRBV5-1 to TRBJ2-1; 7 bases fit TRBD2. V lost 0 bases, J lost 9 bases, and 9 bases stayed unmatched. This CDR3 is built from 15 residues. Germline values: CDR1 SGHRS, CDR2 YFSETQ. The CDR3 DNA is TGCGCCAGCAGCTTGGCACGGGACTATTGCAGTGAGCAGTTCATC. Translation gives CASSLARDYCSEQFI.

With respect to this clonotype: In this CDR3 the conserved last residue, phenylalanine or tryptophan, is missing, so a read error is likely. V usage is TRBV28 and J usage is TRBJ1-1; tentatively, D is TRBD1 (6 bases). With 3 bases removed from V and 7 bases from J, the gap between germline ends came to 18 bases. This CDR3 is built from 15 residues. CDR1 is MDHEN and CDR2 is SYDVKM in the germline V gene. The CDR3 bases are TGTGCCAGCAGTTTTTTTGGGGGCATAGGAGTTGAAGCTTTCTAT. Protein sequence: CASSFFGGIGVEAFY.

Worth noting for this clonotype: The junction and the germline gene differ at one end; a read error may be behind it. The rearrangement uses TRBV11-2 and TRBJ2-1; maybe TRBD2 (5 bases). Germline CDR1 and CDR2: SGHAT and FQNNGV. The length of the CDR3 is 17 residues. This chain's CDR3 is CASTPEGGGSSCNEQFF. In nucleotides, the CDR3 is TGTGCCAGCACCCCAGAGGGCGGAGGAAGTTCCTGCAATGAGCAGTTCTTC.

A word on this clonotype: No conserved phenylalanine or tryptophan is present at the end of the CDR3, so a read error is the likely explanation. This chain uses TRBV12-3 or TRBV12-4 with TRBJ1-1, with D unresolved. Trimming took 7 bases from V and 0 from J, leaving 21 bases between them. The CDR3 extends over 17 amino acids. The CDR3 sequence: CASTFGARRALNTEAFL. DNA for the CDR3: TGTGCCAGCACTTTCGGTGCGCGTCGGGCCCTGAACACTGAAGCTTTCCTT.

This clonotype was recorded once. At one boundary the junction diverges from the germline segment, which might be a read error. V is TRBV11-3 and J is TRBJ2-1; no definite D call. The CDR3 totals 13 residues. Germline V gene sequence: CDR1 SGHNT, CDR2 YENEEA. As DNA, the CDR3 is TGTGCCAGCTGCTTAGATTGGAACAATGAGAAGTTTTTC. It codes for CASCLDWNNEKFF.

Comment on this clonotype: One end of the junction is discordant with germline, which a read error may explain. The genes are TRBV11-2 and TRBJ2-7; the D gene is possibly TRBD2 (6 bases). This CDR3 spans 15 amino acids. CDR1 is SGHAT and CDR2 is FQNNGV in the germline V gene. The CDR3 loop is CTSSPWASASYEQYF. The DNA for the CDR3 is TGTACCAGTAGCCCTTGGGCTAGCGCTTCCTATGAGCAGTACTTC. The full variable domain, completed using reference TRBV11-2 and TRBJ2-7, is EAGVAQSPRYKIIEKRQSVAFWCNPISGHATLYWYQQILGQGPKLLIQFQNNGVVDDSQLPKDRFSAERLKGVDSTLKIQPAKLEDSAVYLCTSSPWASASYEQYFGPGTRLTVT.

On this clonotype itself: Mismatch with germline at one junction end may stem from a read error. The rearrangement joins TRBV6-2 or TRBV6-3 to TRBJ1-1, with TRBD1 identical over 8 bases. Germline V lookup: CDR1 MNHEY, CDR2 SVGEGT. This CDR3 region has 14 residues. CDR3 DNA: TGTGTCAGCACACAGGACAGGGATTACACTGAAGTTTTCTTT. Its protein product is CVSTQDRDYTEVFF.

Of note for this clonotype: Possible read error: a much larger clone is one base away. The chain carries TRBV10-1 and TRBJ2-1; D is perhaps TRBD1 (6 bases). CDR3 length equals 14 residues. V lost 6 bases, J lost 6 bases, and 15 bases lay in between. From germline, CDR1 is WNHNN and CDR2 SYGVQD (reference sequence). The CDR3 region has the DNA TGCGCCAGCAGCCGGGACATGGGAAGCAATGAGCAGTTCTTC. It yields the protein CASSRDMGSNEQFF.

The V and J genes are TRBV7-2 and TRBJ2-1, with 9 bases fitting TRBD2. V lost 3 bases to trimming and J lost 8 bases; unmatched junction nucleotides: 5. The CDR3 runs to 14 residues. The germline V gene encodes CDR1 SGHTA and CDR2 FQGNSA. CDR3 sequence reads: CASSFKVAGDEQFF. The CDR3 nucleotides are TGTGCCAGCAGCTTTAAGGTAGCGGGAGATGAGCAGTTCTTC.

This chain uses TRBV4-2 with TRBJ1-1; D uncertain. V dropped 4 bases and J dropped 8 bases, with 17 bases sitting between them. The CDR3 is made up of 14 amino acids. Germline CDR1 and CDR2: LGHNA and YNFKEQ. CDR3 DNA: TGTGCCAGCAGCCGATCGGTGAAGAAAACGGAAGCTTTCTTT. It translates to CASSRSVKKTEAFF.

The sample holds many counts of this clonotype. The gene calls are TRBV29-1 and TRBJ2-2; 10 bases map to TRBD1. The CDR3 is made up of 16 amino acids. The germline V gene encodes CDR1 SQVTM and CDR2 ANQGSEA. Germline trimming cut 5 bases from V and 1 base from J; bases unmatched to any gene: 7. The CDR3 is CSVWTGGAGNTGELFF. CDR3 nucleotides: TGCAGCGTTTGGACAGGGGGGGCGGGGAACACCGGGGAGCTGTTTTTT.

As to this clonotype: A much larger clonotype is one base distant, so this may be a read error. The V call is TRBV21-1, the J call TRBJ2-4. TRBV21-1 corresponds to a pseudogene. This CDR3 spans 14 amino acids. The CDR3 sequence is CASSQGLGKDIQYF. Here the CDR3 DNA reads TGTGCCAGCAGCCAAGGATTGGGGAAAGACATTCAGTACTTC.

The chain is built from TRBV11-3 and TRBJ2-1, with a tentative D call TRBD2 (6 bases). The CDR3 has 15 residues. V gave up 2 bases and J gave up 7 bases, with 15 bases separating them. Germline CDR1 is SGHNT and CDR2 is YENEEA. As DNA, the CDR3 is TGTGCCAGCAGCTTAAGGATTAGCGGAAGAAATGAGCAGTTCTTC. Amino acid sequence: CASSLRISGRNEQFF.

This clonotype appeared a few times. The rearrangement joins TRBV12-3 or TRBV12-4 to TRBJ2-5; D not resolved. V shed 5 bases and J shed 5 bases, with 12 bases lying between them. The CDR3 spans 13 residues. CDR3 region: CASSPRQVETQYF. In DNA, the CDR3 is TGTGCCAGCAGTCCTAGACAAGTTGAGACCCAGTACTTC.

As to this clonotype: Mismatch with germline at one junction end may stem from a read error. V and J are TRBV6-6 and TRBJ2-1; D not resolved. The CDR3 has 12 amino acids. Germline assignment: CDR1 MNHNY and CDR2 SVGAGI (reference sequence). In DNA, the CDR3 is TGTGCCAGCTGTTACTCGACGGAGATTGGGGTCTTC. It codes for CASCYSTEIGVF.

About this clonotype: One base away lies a much larger clone, so this may be a sequencing read error. V usage is TRBV19 and J usage is TRBJ1-1, with D perhaps matching TRBD1 (5 bases). The length of the CDR3 is 14 residues. Trimming took 5 bases from V and 1 from J, leaving 11 bases between them. Germline-derived CDR1 and CDR2 are LNHDA and SQIVND (reference sequence). The CDR3 here is CASSARQRNTEAFF. CDR3 bases: TGTGCCAGTAGTGCCCGACAGAGGAACACTGAAGCTTTCTTT.

A word on this clonotype: One end of the junction is discordant with germline, which a read error may explain. Here the CDR3 reads CASGLGRGRTNGQFF. The CDR3 bases are TGTGCTAGTGGTTTAGGACGGGGGAGGACTAATGGGCAGTTCTTC. The genes are TRBV12-5 and TRBJ2-1, with D possibly matching TRBD2 (6 bases). The CDR3 covers 15 residues. Germline CDR1 and CDR2: LGHNT and FRNRAP.

Notes on this clonotype: At one end the junction does not follow the germline gene, possibly because of a read error. This chain connects TRBV4-1 to TRBJ2-5; D perhaps matches TRBD2 (5 bases). The germline V gene encodes CDR1 MGHRA and CDR2 YSYEKL. This CDR3 region has 16 residues. CDR3 sequence reads: CACSLAKMNGQETQYF. The DNA for the CDR3 is TGCGCCTGCAGCCTAGCCAAGATGAACGGCCAAGAGACCCAGTACTTC.

A single count supports this clonotype. The chain carries TRBV6-5 and TRBJ2-7; D gene unclear. The CDR3 has 15 amino acids. The V end lost 5 bases, the J end lost 8 bases, and 22 bases lay between the germline ends. Germline lookup yields CDR1 MNHEY and CDR2 SVGAGI. CDR3 residues: CASSPEFRIWYKQYF. The CDR3 DNA reads TGTGCCAGCAGTCCAGAGTTCAGGATATGGTACAAGCAGTACTTC.

This clonotype was counted a few times. With a much larger clone just one base away, this may be a read error. This rearrangement joins TRBV5-6 to TRBJ1-1; D unclear. Germline V gives CDR1 SGHDT, CDR2 YYEEEE. V was clipped by 0 bases and J by 4 bases, with 10 bases between them. This CDR3 comprises 14 residues. CDR3: CASSLAWTTTEAFF. The CDR3 coding sequence is TGTGCCAGCAGCTTGGCCTGGACTACCACTGAAGCTTTCTTT.

About this clonotype itself: This CDR3 is missing its conserved last phenylalanine or tryptophan, likely due to a read error. The chain employs TRBV20-1 and TRBJ2-1, with TRBD2 matching 7 bases. The CDR3 is made up of 13 amino acids. Germline V lookup: CDR1 DFQATT, CDR2 SNEGSKA (reference sequence). CDR3 in amino acids: CSAQSGTYNEQFY. CDR3 bases: TGTAGTGCTCAAAGCGGGACCTACAATGAGCAGTTCTAC.

The chain links TRBV6-2 or TRBV6-3 to TRBJ2-7; D possibly corresponds to TRBD1 (5 bases). CDR1 MNHEY and CDR2 SVGEGT come from the germline V gene. The CDR3 totals 14 residues. The CDR3 loop is CTNSYVGPSYEQYF. CDR3 sequence (DNA): TGTACCAACAGTTATGTGGGGCCCAGCTACGAGCAGTACTTC.

Comments on this clonotype: Germline is not matched at one junction end, which may reflect a read error. The rearrangement uses TRBV6-1 and TRBJ1-5; D is unclear. The CDR3 spans 13 residues. CDR1 MNHNS and CDR2 SASEGT come from the germline V gene. This CDR3 is CPSSPDGDQPQHF. The CDR3 bases are TGTCCCAGCAGCCCGGACGGAGATCAGCCCCAGCATTTT.

The chain uses TRBV29-1 and TRBJ2-7, with 10 bases lining up with TRBD1. From germline, CDR1 is SQVTM and CDR2 ANQGSEA. The ends lost 4 bases at V and 6 bases at J; junction bases unmatched: 15. The CDR3 totals 16 residues. The CDR3 bases are TGCAGCGTTGTCGGGACAGGGGCTGGGGACTCCCGCGAGCAGTACTTC. Amino acid sequence: CSVVGTGAGDSREQYF.

Details on this clonotype: This CDR3 fails to terminate in the conserved phenylalanine or tryptophan, so it likely reflects a read error. The rearrangement joins TRBV20-1 to TRBJ1-1, with TRBD1 as a possible D gene (6 bases). V lost 5 bases to trimming and J lost 1 base, with 14 bases between them. Germline CDR1 reads DFQATT; CDR2 reads SNEGSKA (reference sequence). The CDR3 runs to 14 residues. The CDR3 nucleotides read TGCAGTGCTTACCGGGACACCAAGAACACTGAAGCTTTCATT. It yields the protein CSAYRDTKNTEAFI.

This clonotype is medium-sized in the sample. The chain employs TRBV6-5 and TRBJ1-1; 7 bases fit TRBD1. The CDR3 sequence is 12 residues long. V shed 6 bases, J shed 6 bases, and the junction held 4 bases outside the gene matches. Germline CDR1 is MNHEY and CDR2 is SVGAGI. CDR3 amino acids: CASSLRGAEAFF. CDR3 DNA: TGTGCCAGCAGCCTCAGGGGGGCTGAAGCTTTCTTT.

Turning to this clonotype: The junction differs from germline at one of its ends, possibly a read error. The chain links TRBV6-2 or TRBV6-3 to TRBJ2-1; D gene ambiguous. There are 14 residues in the CDR3. The germline gives CDR1 MNHEY, CDR2 SVGEGT. Written as DNA, the CDR3 is TGTGCCGGCAGCCAGCCAGGTCCCTACAATGAGCAGTTCTTC. Translated: CAGSQPGPYNEQFF.